Given below is one TCR beta chain in context. The sample is drawn from a study of human CD8 memory T cell subsets. Germline values: CDR1 SNHLY, CDR2 FYNNEI. CDR3 length equals 15 residues. TCR beta libraries were made by UMI-labeled 5' RACE. TCRdb reanalyzed the 5' RACE reads and collapses them to one entry per CDR3 protein, without DNA. Here the sample table reports about 6,700 distinct CDR3 sequences. Stem-like memory CD8+ T cell (TSTEM) populations were CCR7+ PD-1- TIGIT-. The sequence derives from a human donor in good health. The sample consisted of CD8+ stem-like memory T cells (TSCM and TCM) sorted from PBMCs. Subset of the sample: stem-like memory CD8 T cells (TSTEM), CCR7+ PD-1- TIGIT-. The chain combines TRBV2 with TRBJ2-5; the TCRdb D gene call, TRBD2, has no DNA to confirm it. The CDR3 sequence: CASRPAGGPVETQYF.